These 32 T cell receptor beta chains were all obtained from the same sample, sequenced in a study of cytomegalovirus exposure and HLA in healthy donors. The PCR had 60 Vbeta and 13 Jbeta primers. Method: immunoSEQ multiplex PCR; TCRdb's copy keeps in-frame clones and lacks some. The sample has about 160,000 clones, 75% to 85% seen once. Sample: PBMCs. These receptors all stem from a woman aged 50 to 60 in good health and CMV-seronegative.

The J gene is TRBJ1-2, the V gene TRBV13; TRBD1 matches at 7 bases. This CDR3 region has 12 residues. CDR1 is PRHDT, CDR2 FYEKMQ, per germline (reference sequence). V gave up 6 bases and J gave up 6 bases; unmatched junction bases: 4. The CDR3 DNA follows: TGTGCCAGCAGAAAAGGGGGCAATGGCTACACCTTC. Its translation is CASRKGGNGYTF.

The genes are TRBV7-2 and TRBJ1-2; 8 bases align to TRBD1. Germline CDR1 reads SGHTA; CDR2 reads FQGNSA. The trim removed 1 base at V and 3 bases at J, leaving 1 base unmatched. CDR3 length equals 14 residues. CDR3 coding DNA: TGTGCCAGCAGCTTAGTACAGGGGGACTATGGCTACACCTTC. This sequence encodes CASSLVQGDYGYTF.

In the case of this clone: Other DNA sequences in this sample translate to the same CDR3. The V call is TRBV7-9, the J call TRBJ2-7; TRBD1 agrees at 9 bases. V lost 4 bases and J lost 5; bases outside the gene matches: 6. Germline CDR1 is SEHNR and CDR2 is FQNEAQ (reference sequence). The CDR3 totals 14 residues. The CDR3 region is CASSSRDRDHEQYF. In DNA, the CDR3 is TGTGCCAGCAGCTCCCGGGACAGGGACCACGAGCAGTACTTC.

The CDR3 region has the DNA TGTGCCAGCAGAAGGACTAGCGGGGGTAGCACAGATACGCAGTATTTT. Residues: CASRRTSGGSTDTQYF. The rearrangement links TRBV2 to TRBJ2-3; 13 nucleotides match TRBD2. The CDR3 length is 16 residues. Per the germline V gene, CDR1 is SNHLY and CDR2 is FYNNEI. The V and J ends lost 6 bases and 0 bases, in that order; junction bases with no gene match: 3.

The V and J genes are TRBV14 and TRBJ2-5; D may be TRBD2 (5 bases). Germline CDR1 is SGHDN and CDR2 is FVKESK. Trimming removed 4 bases at V and 7 bases at J, with 13 bases between. The CDR3 length is 13 residues. CDR3: CASSLPTRGTQYF. CDR3 coding DNA: TGTGCCAGCAGCCTACCAACACGGGGGACCCAGTACTTC.

The table lists this clone with a few counts. J is TRBJ1-2 and V is TRBV18; tentative D call: TRBD1 (5 bases). Germline V gene lookup returns CDR1 KGHSH and CDR2 LQKENI. V lost 5 bases, J lost 1 base, and 14 bases lay in between. This CDR3 is built from 15 residues. The CDR3 DNA follows: TGTGCCAGCTCAGTTCAGGGATTGGATAACTATGGCTACACCTTC. As protein: CASSVQGLDNYGYTF.

The chain combines TRBV29-1 with TRBJ1-1; no clear D gene. The CDR3 loop spans 13 amino acids. The germline CDR1 and CDR2 sequences are SQVTM and ANQGSEA. The germline V and J ends were trimmed by 1 base and 4 bases, with 10 bases remaining between them. In nucleotides, the CDR3 is TGCAGCGTTGAAGTGATGCAGGCCACTGAAGCTTTCTTT. Protein product: CSVEVMQATEAFF.

This clone was found a few times. The CDR3 sequence: CASSRPDIREQFF. CDR3 nucleotide sequence: TGTGCCAGCAGTCGACCGGACATTCGGGAGCAGTTCTTC. The chain is built from TRBV6-1 and TRBJ2-1, with D possibly being TRBD1 (5 bases). The ends were cut back, 5 bases at V and 10 bases at J, with 15 bases in the middle. This CDR3 has 13 residues. Germline-derived CDR1 and CDR2 are MNHNS and SASEGT.

The rearrangement uses TRBV4-3 and TRBJ1-3, with D possibly matching TRBD1 (5 bases). V lost 0 bases and J 4 bases, leaving 10 bases between the germline ends. The length of the CDR3 is 15 residues. Looked up from germline, CDR1 is LGHNA and CDR2 is YSLEER. CDR3: CASSQDGGSGNTIYF. The CDR3 DNA sequence: TGCGCCAGCAGCCAAGATGGGGGGTCGGGAAACACCATATATTTT.

V gene TRBV7-2 combines with J gene TRBJ2-7; 9 nucleotides agree with TRBD2. The CDR3 runs 14 residues. J gave up 2 bases and V 6 bases, and 5 bases lay outside the gene matches. Germline values: CDR1 SGHTA, CDR2 FQGNSA. CDR3 in amino acids: CASRVAGAPYEQYF. The DNA of the CDR3 is TGTGCCAGCAGGGTAGCGGGGGCGCCCTACGAGCAGTACTTC.

CDR3 loop: CASSPGLAGGPFVGTQYF. Here the CDR3 DNA reads TGTGCCAGCAGCCCGGGACTAGCGGGGGGGCCGTTCGTAGGGACCCAGTACTTC. The gene calls are TRBV7-2 and TRBJ2-5; 16 nucleotides line up with TRBD2. Germline V gene data show CDR1 as SGHTA and CDR2 as FQGNSA. This CDR3 is 18 amino acids long. With V trimmed by 5 bases and J by 7 bases, 13 bases remained unmatched.

The chain has TRBV7-3 and TRBJ2-2; D may be TRBD2 (6 bases). Deletions cut 1 base from V and 0 bases from J, with 9 bases between. The length of the CDR3 is 16 residues. Germline CDR1 is SGHTA and CDR2 is FQGTGA. CDR3 loop: CASSLMAGTNTGELFF. CDR3 sequence (DNA): TGTGCCAGCAGCTTAATGGCGGGGACGAACACCGGGGAGCTGTTTTTT.

The gene calls are TRBV5-5 and TRBJ2-2; D is undetermined. This CDR3 has 15 residues. Germline assignment: CDR1 SGHKS and CDR2 YYEKEE (reference sequence). The V gene lost 2 bases and the J gene lost 1 base, with 9 bases spanning the gap. The DNA of the CDR3 is TGTGCCAGCAGCTTCGATGAGAGGAACACCGGGGAGCTGTTTTTT. Its translation is CASSFDERNTGELFF. Full variable domain (rest looked up from reference TRBV5-5 and TRBJ2-2): DAGVTQSPTHLIKTRGQQVTLRCSPISGHKSVSWYQQVLGQGPQFIFQYYEKEERGRGNFPDRFSARQFPNYSSELNVNALLLGDSALYLCASSFDERNTGELFFGEGSRLTVL.

This clone has just one count. The genes are TRBV2 and TRBJ2-7; 14 bases map to TRBD2. V dropped 9 bases and J dropped 2; count of bases not matched to a gene: 21. Germline CDR1 SNHLY, CDR2 FYNNEI. The CDR3 is made up of 20 amino acids. The CDR3 DNA is TGTGCCAGTAAGTTGACAGGCTCCGGGACTAGCGGGAGTCGTACCTACGAGCAGTACTTC. It codes for CASKLTGSGTSGSRTYEQYF.

The CDR3 loop reads CASTRGESSYEQYF. The DNA of the CDR3 is TGTGCCAGCACCCGGGGGGAGAGCTCCTACGAGCAGTACTTC. The V gene is TRBV11-2, the J gene TRBJ2-7; 7 nucleotides match TRBD2. The V gene end was trimmed by 7 bases and the J gene end by 0 bases; junction bases not matched to a gene: 6. CDR3 size: 14 residues. CDR1 and CDR2 from the germline V gene are SGHAT and FQNNGV.

This rearrangement joins TRBV5-1 to TRBJ2-5, with TRBD2 as a possible D gene (6 bases). V lost 2 bases and J lost 6, with 14 bases in between. Germline V gene sequence: CDR1 SGHRS, CDR2 YFSETQ. This CDR3 has 14 residues. CDR3 loop: CASSFEAGSQTQYF. CDR3 sequence (DNA): TGCGCCAGCAGCTTCGAGGCGGGGAGTCAGACCCAGTACTTC. Filled out from reference TRBV5-1 and TRBJ2-5, the complete variable domain reads KAGVTQTPRYLIKTRGQQVTLSCSPISGHRSVSWYQQTPGQGLQFLFEYFSETQRNKGNFPGRFSGRQFSNSRSEMNVSTLELGDSALYLCASSFEAGSQTQYFGPGTRLLVL.

V and J are TRBV5-1 and TRBJ1-1, with D possibly matching TRBD1 (5 bases). CDR3 length: 14 amino acids. V was trimmed by 3 bases and J by 5 bases, leaving 14 bases between them. Germline V gives CDR1 SGHRS, CDR2 YFSETQ. CDR3 sequence (DNA): TGCGCCAGCAGCTACAGCCTCCAGGGAACTGAAGCTTTCTTT. It translates to CASSYSLQGTEAFF.

The chain employs TRBV5-6 and TRBJ2-7, with a tentative D call TRBD1 (6 bases). The CDR3 has 13 residues. V was clipped by 3 bases and J by 4 bases, with 11 bases between them. Germline loops: CDR1 SGHDT, CDR2 YYEEEE. The CDR3, as DNA: TGTGCCAGCAGCTCTCAACAGGGATACGAGCAGTACTTC. Amino acids: CASSSQQGYEQYF.

The chain is built from TRBV5-1 and TRBJ1-1, with TRBD1 matching 7 bases. Germline V gives CDR1 SGHRS, CDR2 YFSETQ. The CDR3 totals 15 residues. V lost 1 base and J lost 0; bases outside the gene matches: 3. CDR3 sequence: CASSLRQGVNTEAFF. CDR3 DNA sequence: TGCGCCAGCAGCTTGAGGCAGGGGGTGAACACTGAAGCTTTCTTT.

The rearrangement links TRBV15 to TRBJ2-5, with 7 bases fitting TRBD2. Germline V gene data show CDR1 as LNHNV and CDR2 as YYDKDF (reference sequence). The CDR3 length is 13 residues. With 4 bases clipped from V and 3 bases from J, the junction kept 2 bases outside the gene matches. CDR3 nucleotide sequence: TGTGCCACCAGCATGCTAGCGGAAGAGACCCAGTACTTC. This translates into CATSMLAEETQYF.

The genes are TRBV6-5 and TRBJ2-7, with D maybe TRBD2 (6 bases). The germline CDR1 and CDR2 sequences are MNHEY and SVGAGI. Trimming cost V 1 base and J 7 bases, with 14 bases left between them. This CDR3 contains 14 residues. As DNA, the CDR3 is TGTGCCAGCAGTTACTTATGGGGGGATAATGAGCAGTACTTC. This gives the protein CASSYLWGDNEQYF.

The chain joins TRBV27 to TRBJ2-7, with D possibly matching TRBD2 (6 bases). The ends were cut back, 0 bases at V and 2 bases at J, with 14 bases in the middle. The CDR3 covers 16 residues. The germline V gene has CDR1 MNHEY and CDR2 SMNVEV (reference sequence). DNA of the CDR3: TGTGCCAGCAGTTTATCGTCGGGGGTTTCAACCTACGAGCAGTACTTC. Protein: CASSLSSGVSTYEQYF.

V gene TRBV30 combines with J gene TRBJ2-3; TRBD2 aligns across 7 bases. The J segment lost 3 bases and the V segment lost 3 bases, leaving 6 bases of the junction unmatched. This CDR3 region has 14 residues. The germline CDR1 and CDR2 sequences are GTSNPN and SVGIG (reference sequence). In DNA form, the CDR3 reads TGTGCCTGGAGGATGGGACTAAAAACAGATACGCAGTATTTT. Its protein is CAWRMGLKTDTQYF.

This clone was recorded once. V gene TRBV19 combines with J gene TRBJ1-4; TRBD1 matches 7 bases. Germline CDR1 is LNHDA and CDR2 is SQIVND (reference sequence). The CDR3 runs to 14 residues. V gave up 5 bases and J gave up 8 bases; unmatched junction bases: 8. The CDR3, as DNA: TGTGCCAGTAGTCGGACAGGCGTCGGGGAAAAACTGTTTTTT. Encoded protein: CASSRTGVGEKLFF.

The table lists this clone with a few counts. The chain carries TRBV13 and TRBJ2-1, with 13 bases lining up with TRBD2. Germline V gene lookup returns CDR1 PRHDT and CDR2 FYEKMQ (reference sequence). V gave up 1 base and J gave up 8 bases; unmatched junction bases: 5. The length of the CDR3 is 16 residues. The chain's CDR3 is CASSLDGLAGVDEQFF. CDR3 in DNA: TGTGCCAGCAGCTTAGATGGACTAGCGGGAGTCGATGAGCAGTTCTTC. The whole variable domain, filled in from reference TRBV13 and TRBJ2-1, reads AAGVIQSPRHLIKEKRETATLKCYPIPRHDTVYWYQQGPGQDPQFLISFYEKMQSDKGSIPDRFSAQQFSDYHSELNMSSLELGDSALYFCASSLDGLAGVDEQFFGPGTRLTVL.

The V call is TRBV21-1, the J call TRBJ2-1; TRBD1, the D gene given by the table, was not confirmed from the DNA. TRBV21-1 is tagged as a pseudogene. This CDR3 has 14 residues. The CDR3 sequence is CASGGQGAGREQFF. The CDR3 coding sequence is TGTGCCAGCGGTGGACAGGGTGCGGGAAGGGAGCAGTTCTTC.

The chain joins TRBV30 to TRBJ2-2; 7 bases align to TRBD2. CDR1 and CDR2 (germline): GTSNPN, SVGIG (reference sequence). Germline trimming cut 3 bases from V and 7 bases from J; bases unmatched to any gene: 11. This CDR3 comprises 15 residues. CDR3 sequence reads: CAWSPLRLAIGELFF. DNA of the CDR3: TGTGCCTGGAGCCCCCTCCGACTAGCCATCGGGGAGCTGTTTTTT. Combining the CDR3 with reference TRBV30 and TRBJ2-2 gives the whole variable domain SQTIHQWPATLVQPVGSPLSLECTVEGTSNPNLYWYRQAAGRGLQLLFYSVGIGQISSEVPQNLSASRPQDRQFILSSKKLLLSDSGFYLCAWSPLRLAIGELFFGEGSRLTVL.

The chain carries TRBV28 and TRBJ2-2; 7 bases align to TRBD2. The J segment lost 3 bases and the V segment lost 10 bases, leaving 8 bases of the junction unmatched. This CDR3 comprises 14 residues. Germline values: CDR1 MDHEN, CDR2 SYDVKM. The CDR3 loop reads CATQTSIDTGELFF. The CDR3 DNA reads as TGTGCCACCCAGACTAGCATCGACACCGGGGAGCTGTTTTTT.

This clone was seen a handful of times. The rearrangement uses TRBV5-1 and TRBJ1-4; 7 nucleotides agree with TRBD1. V lost 4 bases to trimming and J lost 4 bases; unmatched junction nucleotides: 4. The CDR3 contains 14 residues. The germline CDR1 and CDR2 sequences are SGHRS and YFSETQ. The CDR3 loop is CASSPQGINEKLFF. CDR3 sequence (DNA): TGCGCCAGCAGCCCACAGGGGATTAATGAAAAACTGTTTTTT.

The chain combines TRBV6-5 with TRBJ1-2; TRBD1 might be the D (6 bases). Trimming stripped 6 bases from V and 6 bases from J, with 11 bases between. The CDR3 is 12 amino acids. The germline V gene has CDR1 MNHEY and CDR2 SVGAGI. The CDR3 here is CASSSTGNGYTF. CDR3 in DNA: TGTGCCAGCAGCTCAACAGGGAATGGCTACACCTTC.

The V call is TRBV2, the J call TRBJ1-2, with no clear D. The V gene's germline CDR1 is SNHLY and CDR2 FYNNEI. With 2 bases removed from V and 4 bases from J, the gap between germline ends came to 11 bases. The CDR3 is made up of 14 amino acids. CDR3 protein: CASSEKAGPYGYTF. The DNA for the CDR3 is TGTGCCAGCAGTGAAAAAGCAGGTCCCTATGGCTACACCTTC. The variable domain in full, completed from reference TRBV2 and TRBJ1-2, reads EPEVTQTPSHQVTQMGQEVILRCVPISNHLYFYWYRQILGQKVEFLVSFYNNEISEKSEIFDDQFSVERPDGSNFTLKIRSTKLEDSAMYFCASSEKAGPYGYTFGSGTRLTVV.

The rearrangement links TRBV18 to TRBJ2-6; D is possibly TRBD1 (6 bases). In germline, CDR1 is KGHSH, CDR2 LQKENI. Between the trimmed V and J ends, which lost 5 bases and 15 bases, there was a span of 20 bases. The CDR3 loop spans 14 amino acids. CDR3 sequence reads: CASSSGRDISALTF. DNA for the CDR3: TGTGCCAGCTCATCGGGCCGGGACATCTCGGCCCTGACTTTC.